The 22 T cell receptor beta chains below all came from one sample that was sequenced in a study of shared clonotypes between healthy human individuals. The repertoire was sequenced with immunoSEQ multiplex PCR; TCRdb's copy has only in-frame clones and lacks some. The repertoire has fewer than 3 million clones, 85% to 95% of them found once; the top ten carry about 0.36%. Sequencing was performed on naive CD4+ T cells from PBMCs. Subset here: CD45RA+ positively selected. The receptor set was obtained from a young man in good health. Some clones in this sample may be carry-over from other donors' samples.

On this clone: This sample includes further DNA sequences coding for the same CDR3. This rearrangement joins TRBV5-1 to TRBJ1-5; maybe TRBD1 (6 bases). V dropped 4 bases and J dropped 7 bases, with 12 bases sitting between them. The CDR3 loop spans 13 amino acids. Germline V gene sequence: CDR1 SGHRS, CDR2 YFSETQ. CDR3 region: CASSLEGGQPQHF. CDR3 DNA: TGCGCCAGCAGCCTGGAGGGGGGACAGCCCCAGCATTTT.

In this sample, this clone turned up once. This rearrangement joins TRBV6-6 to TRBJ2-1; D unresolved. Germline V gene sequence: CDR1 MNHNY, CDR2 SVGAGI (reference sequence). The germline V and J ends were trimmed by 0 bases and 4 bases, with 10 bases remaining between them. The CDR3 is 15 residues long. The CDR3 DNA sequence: TGTGCCAGCAGTTACTCCCGTCTAGGTTACAATGAGCAGTTCTTC. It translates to CASSYSRLGYNEQFF.

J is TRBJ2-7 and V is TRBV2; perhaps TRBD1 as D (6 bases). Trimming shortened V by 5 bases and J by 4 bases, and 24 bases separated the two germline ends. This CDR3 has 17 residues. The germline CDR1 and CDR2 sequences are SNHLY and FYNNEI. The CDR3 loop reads CASSPILAGTIPYEQYF. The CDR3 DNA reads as TGTGCCAGCAGTCCCATTCTGGCCGGGACAATCCCTTACGAGCAGTACTTC.

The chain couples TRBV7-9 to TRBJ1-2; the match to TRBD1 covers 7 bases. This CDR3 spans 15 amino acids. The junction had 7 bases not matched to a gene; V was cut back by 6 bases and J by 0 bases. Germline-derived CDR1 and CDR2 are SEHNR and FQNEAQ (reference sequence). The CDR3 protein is CASRRAQGANYGYTF. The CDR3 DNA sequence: TGTGCCAGCAGGCGCGCGCAGGGGGCTAACTATGGCTACACCTTC.

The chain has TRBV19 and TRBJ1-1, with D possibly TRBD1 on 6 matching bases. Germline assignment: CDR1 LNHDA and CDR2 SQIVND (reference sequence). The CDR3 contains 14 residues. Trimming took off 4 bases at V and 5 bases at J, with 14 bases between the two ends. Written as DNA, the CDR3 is TGTGCCAGTAGTACTATCAGGGGTGAAACTGAAGCTTTCTTT. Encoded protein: CASSTIRGETEAFF. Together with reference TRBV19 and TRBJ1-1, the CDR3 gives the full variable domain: DGGITQSPKYLFRKEGQNVTLSCEQNLNHDAMYWYRQDPGQGLRLIYYSQIVNDFQKGDIAEGYSVSREKKESFPLTVTSAQKNPTAFYLCASSTIRGETEAFFGQGTRLTVV.

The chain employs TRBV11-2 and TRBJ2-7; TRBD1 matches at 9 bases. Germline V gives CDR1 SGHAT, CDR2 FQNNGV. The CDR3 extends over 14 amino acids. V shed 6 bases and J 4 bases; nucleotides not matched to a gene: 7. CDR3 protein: CASSRTGVQYEQYF. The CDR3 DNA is TGTGCCAGCAGTCGGACAGGGGTCCAATACGAGCAGTACTTC.

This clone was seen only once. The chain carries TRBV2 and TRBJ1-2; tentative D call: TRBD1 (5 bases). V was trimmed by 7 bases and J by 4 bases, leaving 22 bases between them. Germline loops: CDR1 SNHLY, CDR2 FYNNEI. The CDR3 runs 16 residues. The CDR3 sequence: CASTQTPGLGSYGYTF. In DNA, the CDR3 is TGTGCCAGCACCCAAACGCCGGGGCTTGGAAGCTATGGCTACACCTTC.

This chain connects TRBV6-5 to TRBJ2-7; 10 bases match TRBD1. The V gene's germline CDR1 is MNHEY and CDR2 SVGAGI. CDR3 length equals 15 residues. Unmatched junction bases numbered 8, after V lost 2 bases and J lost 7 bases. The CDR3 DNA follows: TGTGCCAGCAGTTACCCCGGGACAGGGGTCGGGGAGCAGTACTTC. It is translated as CASSYPGTGVGEQYF.

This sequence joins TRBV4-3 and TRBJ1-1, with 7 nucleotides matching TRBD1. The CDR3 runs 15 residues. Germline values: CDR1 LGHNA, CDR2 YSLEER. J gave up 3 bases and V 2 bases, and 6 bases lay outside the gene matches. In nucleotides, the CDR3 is TGCGCCAGCAGCCAAACCCGAACAGGGGACACTGAAGCTTTCTTT. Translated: CASSQTRTGDTEAFF.

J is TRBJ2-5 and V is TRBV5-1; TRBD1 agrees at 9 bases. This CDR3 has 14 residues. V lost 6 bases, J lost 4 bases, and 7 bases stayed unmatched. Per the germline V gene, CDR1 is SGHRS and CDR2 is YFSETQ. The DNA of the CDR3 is TGCGCCAGCACCAACAGGGGGCAGGGAGAGACCCAGTACTTC. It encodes CASTNRGQGETQYF.

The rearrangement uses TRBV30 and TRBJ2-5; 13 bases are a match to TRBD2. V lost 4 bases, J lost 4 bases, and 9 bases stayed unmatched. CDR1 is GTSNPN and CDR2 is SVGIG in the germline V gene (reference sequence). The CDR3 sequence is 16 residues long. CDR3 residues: CAWKTGTSGMRETQYF. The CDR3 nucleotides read TGTGCCTGGAAAACCGGGACTAGCGGGATGCGAGAGACCCAGTACTTC.

The CDR3 region is CASSRQGESYNEQFF. Here the CDR3 DNA reads TGTGCCAGCTCCCGACAGGGGGAGTCCTACAATGAGCAGTTCTTC. V gene TRBV18 combines with J gene TRBJ2-1; 9 bases agree with TRBD1. The ends lost 6 bases at V and 1 base at J; junction bases unmatched: 4. The germline CDR1 and CDR2 sequences are KGHSH and LQKENI. This CDR3 has 15 residues.

DNA for the CDR3: TGTGCCAGCAGTTCACAAAAGCGGGGGGCCCCCTACAATGAGCAGTTCTTC. It is translated as CASSSQKRGAPYNEQFF. The V and J genes are TRBV27 and TRBJ2-1, with TRBD2 matching 9 bases. Germline V gene lookup returns CDR1 MNHEY and CDR2 SMNVEV (reference sequence). V shed 4 bases, J shed 2 bases, and the junction held 9 bases outside the gene matches. This CDR3 spans 17 amino acids.

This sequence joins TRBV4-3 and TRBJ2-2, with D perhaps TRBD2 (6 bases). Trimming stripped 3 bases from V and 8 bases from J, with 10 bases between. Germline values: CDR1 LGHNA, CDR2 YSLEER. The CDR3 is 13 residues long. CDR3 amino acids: CASSQSGLGELFF. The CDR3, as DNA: TGCGCCAGCAGCCAGTCCGGACTAGGGGAGCTGTTTTTT.

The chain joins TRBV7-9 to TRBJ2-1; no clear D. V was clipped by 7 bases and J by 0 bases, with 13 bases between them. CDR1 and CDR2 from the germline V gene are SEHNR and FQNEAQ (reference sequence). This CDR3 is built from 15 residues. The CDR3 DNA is TGTGCCAGCACCTTGGCGGCAAGCTCCTACAATGAGCAGTTCTTC. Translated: CASTLAASSYNEQFF.

The CDR3, as DNA: TGTGCCAGCAGTACCGACAGGAATTCACCCCTCCACTTT. Its protein product is CASSTDRNSPLHF. V is TRBV28 and J is TRBJ1-6; D may be TRBD1 (6 bases). V was cut by 5 bases and J by 7 bases, with 9 bases left in between. The CDR3 spans 13 residues. The V gene's germline CDR1 is MDHEN and CDR2 SYDVKM.

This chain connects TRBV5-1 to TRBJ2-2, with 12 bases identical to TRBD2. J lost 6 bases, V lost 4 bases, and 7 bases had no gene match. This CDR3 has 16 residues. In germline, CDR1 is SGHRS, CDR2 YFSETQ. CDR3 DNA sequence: TGCGCCAGCAGCATTGTCCCTAGCGGGAGGGCCGGGGAGCTGTTTTTT. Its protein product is CASSIVPSGRAGELFF.

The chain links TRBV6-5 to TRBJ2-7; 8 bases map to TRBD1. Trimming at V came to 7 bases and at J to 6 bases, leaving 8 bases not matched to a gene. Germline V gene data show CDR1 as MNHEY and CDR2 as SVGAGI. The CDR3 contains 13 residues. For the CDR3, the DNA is TGTGCCAGCAAGACAGGGGAAAGTCGCGAGCAGTACTTC. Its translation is CASKTGESREQYF.

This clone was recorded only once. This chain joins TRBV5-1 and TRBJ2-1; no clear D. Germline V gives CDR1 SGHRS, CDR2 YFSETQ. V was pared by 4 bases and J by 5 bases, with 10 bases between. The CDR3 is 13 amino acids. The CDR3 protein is CASSVGSHNEQFF. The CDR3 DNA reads TGCGCCAGCAGCGTGGGCTCACACAATGAGCAGTTCTTC.

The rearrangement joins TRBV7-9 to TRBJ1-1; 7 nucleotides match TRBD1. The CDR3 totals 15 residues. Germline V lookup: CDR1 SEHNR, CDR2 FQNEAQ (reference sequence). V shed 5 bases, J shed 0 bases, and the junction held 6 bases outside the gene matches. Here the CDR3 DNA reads TGTGCCAGCAGCCCCCACAGGGGAATGAACACTGAAGCTTTCTTT. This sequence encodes CASSPHRGMNTEAFF.

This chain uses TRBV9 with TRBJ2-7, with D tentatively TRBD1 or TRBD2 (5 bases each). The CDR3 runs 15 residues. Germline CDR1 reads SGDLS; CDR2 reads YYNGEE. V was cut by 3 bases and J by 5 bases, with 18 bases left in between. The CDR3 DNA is TGTGCCAGCAGCGCATGGGACGGTCGAGAGGACGAGCAGTACTTC. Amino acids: CASSAWDGREDEQYF.

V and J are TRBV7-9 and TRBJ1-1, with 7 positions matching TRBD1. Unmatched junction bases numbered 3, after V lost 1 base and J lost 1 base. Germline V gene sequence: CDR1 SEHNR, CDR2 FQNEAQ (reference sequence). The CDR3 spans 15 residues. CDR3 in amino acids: CASSLVGQPNTEAFF. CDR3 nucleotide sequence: TGTGCCAGCAGCTTAGTGGGACAGCCGAACACTGAAGCTTTCTTT.